The clone carrying this T cell receptor beta chain was observed once. The antigen remains undetermined. The data are from a study of spatial heterogeneity in lung cancer. Time point specified: sample taken at primary tumor resection. Material for sequencing was whole RNA from tumor, nontumor lung or frozen PBMC, left unsorted. Donors were around 70 untreated early-stage non-small cell lung cancer patients. Study results and limitations: Tumor TCRs that were ubiquitous and expanded showed up in blood more at resection than follow-up.

The CDR3 sequence is 15 residues long. Germline V gene lookup returns CDR1 SGHVS and CDR2 FQNEAQ. The V segment lost 5 bases and the J segment 7 bases; nucleotides outside the gene matches: 9. A unique molecular identifier was attached to every TCR cDNA molecule. TCRdb processed the 5' RACE reads anew with MiXCR; each CDR3 protein has one entry. This sample has approximately 11,000 distinct CDR3 sequences, with 24% found just once. The receptor comes from a female donor with early-stage non-small cell lung cancer. The sample here was PBMCs, taken at surgery. This chain connects TRBV7-8 to TRBJ2-2; 8 bases agree with TRBD1. For the CDR3, the DNA is TGTGCCAGCAGCCTACAGGGGGAGGTTATCGGGGAGCTGTTTTTT. This sequence encodes CASSLQGEVIGELFF.